This section outlines one T cell receptor (beta chain) sequence together with its context. Some clones are missing from TCRdb's copy, which holds only in-frame ones; the method was immunoSEQ multiplex PCR. The sample consists of 1,500,000 or so clones, 98% to 99% of them appearing once. CD4+ cells underwent separation, giving CD45RA+ naive and CD45RA-negative memory subsets. These data originate in a study of shared clonotypes between healthy human individuals. The germline V gene encodes CDR1 PRHDT and CDR2 FYEKMQ (reference sequence). This CDR3 has 13 amino acids. V was pared by 4 bases and J by 1 base, with 7 bases between.

Sequencing used naive CD4+ T cells sorted from blood. Subset given: CD45RA+ positively selected. The sequence was collected from a man aged 25 to 45 in good health. The gene calls are TRBV13 and TRBJ1-1; D is undetermined. CDR3 protein: CASSSHENTEAFF. CDR3 nucleotide sequence: TGTGCCAGCAGCTCCCACGAGAACACTGAAGCTTTCTTT.